The sequence of this TCR beta chain was determined in a study of glioma-infiltrating T cells after dendritic cell vaccination. Study as a whole: Dendritic cell vaccine was injected intradermally three times, biweekly.

Amplification used 60 V beta primers and 13 J beta primers. Profiling relied on immunoSEQ multiplex PCR, and the TCRdb table lists in-frame clones only, not all of them. There are fewer than 110,000 clones in the sample; roughly 81% occur only once, and approximately 12% lies in the top ten. This clone has more than one count but fewer than ten. Its ends do not fully match the called genes, so a read error is possible. The sequencing here drew on blood, taken before dendritic cell vaccination. This receptor was obtained from a human donor with glioblastoma.

The CDR3 region has the DNA TGTGCCAGCAGCTCTGGACGGGAGAACATTGAAGCTTTCTTT. It encodes CASSSGRENIEAFF. V is TRBV7-9 and J is TRBJ1-1; D is unresolved. CDR1 and CDR2 (germline): SEHNR, FQNEAQ (reference sequence). This CDR3 is 14 amino acids long. Looking up the rest from reference TRBV7-9 and TRBJ1-1 gives the full variable domain: DTGVSQNPRHKITKRGQNVTFRCDPISEHNRLYWYRQTLGQGPEFLTYFQNEAQLEKSRLLSDRFSAERPKGSFSTLEIQRTEQGDSAMYLCASSSGRENIEAFFGQGTRLTVV.